Each of the 14 T cell receptor beta chains below was sequenced from the same sample in a study of CD8+ T cells in alopecia areata. As to treatment: oral pan-JAK inhibitor, 5-10 mg twice daily. Following extraction, RNA underwent reverse transcription to cDNA, which served as the sequencing template. TCRdb's copy holds only in-frame clones and misses some; the assay was immunoSEQ multiplex PCR. Among roughly 120,000 clones listed, under 60% were seen once. Sample: CD8+ T cells sorted from blood, taken at week 24, from a patient treated with tofacitinib. These receptors all come from a human donor with alopecia areata.

The CDR3 sequence is CASSLVWGSKETQYF. Here the CDR3 DNA reads TGTGCCAGCAGCTTGGTTTGGGGTAGTAAGGAGACCCAGTACTTC. The chain has TRBV5-6 and TRBJ2-5, with D unresolved. CDR1 and CDR2 from the germline V gene are SGHDT and YYEEEE. This CDR3 comprises 15 residues. V shed 0 bases and J shed 5 bases, with 14 bases lying between them.

The chain couples TRBV7-9 to TRBJ2-1, with D perhaps TRBD1 (6 bases). Germline values: CDR1 SEHNR, CDR2 FQNEAQ (reference sequence). This CDR3 region has 11 residues. Trimming removed 5 bases from V and 7 bases from J, with 6 bases in between. CDR3: CASSTGNEQFF. CDR3 in DNA: TGTGCCAGCAGCACAGGGAATGAGCAGTTCTTC.

There are a few counts of this clone. The chain links TRBV6-6 to TRBJ2-7, with TRBD1 identical over 7 bases. With V trimmed by 2 bases and J by 0 bases, 7 bases remained unmatched. The germline CDR1 and CDR2 sequences are MNHNY and SVGAGI (reference sequence). This CDR3 has 16 residues. CDR3 nucleotides: TGTGCCAGCAGTTACACCAGTGGGACAGACTCCTACGAGCAGTACTTC. The encoded protein is CASSYTSGTDSYEQYF.

The chain joins TRBV13 to TRBJ2-7; D may be TRBD1 or TRBD2 (5 bases each). CDR1 PRHDT and CDR2 FYEKMQ come from the germline V gene (reference sequence). The V end lost 6 bases, the J end lost 0 bases, and 21 bases lay between the germline ends. The CDR3 is 17 residues long. This CDR3 is CASSPRDPTSGSYEQYF. CDR3 coding DNA: TGTGCCAGCAGTCCCCGGGACCCAACGTCAGGCTCCTACGAGCAGTACTTC.

Comments on this clone: Other DNA sequences in this specimen translate into the identical CDR3. The V gene is TRBV6-6, the J gene TRBJ2-7; tentatively, D is TRBD2 (6 bases). Germline V lookup: CDR1 MNHNY, CDR2 SVGAGI (reference sequence). This CDR3 is 14 amino acids long. V shed 0 bases and J shed 0 bases, with 6 bases lying between them. DNA for the CDR3: TGTGCCAGCAGTTACTCCGGGAGCTCCTACGAGCAGTACTTC. This encodes CASSYSGSSYEQYF.

This clone was detected a few times. The rearrangement uses TRBV10-3 and TRBJ1-2; unclear D gene. Germline values: CDR1 ENHRY, CDR2 SYGVKD. The CDR3 runs to 11 residues. The V end was cut by 8 bases, the J end by 8 bases, with 12 bases between. CDR3 in amino acids: CAILEEGGYTF. Written as DNA, the CDR3 is TGTGCCATCCTGGAGGAGGGAGGCTACACCTTC.

This rearrangement joins TRBV4-2 to TRBJ2-5; TRBD2 matches at 8 bases. The germline V gene encodes CDR1 LGHNA and CDR2 YNFKEQ. Trimming removed 0 bases from V and 5 bases from J; junction bases left unmatched: 5. The CDR3 length is 15 residues. This chain's CDR3 is CASSQEPAGDETQYF. Here the CDR3 DNA reads TGTGCCAGCAGCCAAGAACCAGCGGGGGATGAGACCCAGTACTTC.

The table lists this clone with a few counts. A junction end diverges from the germline sequence, so it may reflect a read error. The CDR3 spells CASSQEGPASTDTQYF. CDR3 DNA sequence: TGCGCCAGCAGCCAAGAAGGTCCGGCGAGCACAGATACGCAGTATTTT. The chain carries TRBV11-2 and TRBJ2-3; D remains unclear. CDR1 and CDR2 (germline): SGHAT, FQNNGV. This CDR3 comprises 16 residues.

V gene TRBV2 combines with J gene TRBJ2-7, with 7 bases identical to TRBD1. The CDR3 extends over 13 amino acids. The ends lost 8 bases at V and 2 bases at J; junction bases unmatched: 6. The germline V gene has CDR1 SNHLY and CDR2 FYNNEI. The CDR3 sequence: CASEGQSTYEQYF. The CDR3 DNA reads as TGTGCCAGCGAGGGACAGAGTACCTACGAGCAGTACTTC.

This clone was counted only a few times. The chain has TRBV30 and TRBJ2-7; weak D call: TRBD1 (6 bases). Trimming left V 8 bases short and J 1 base short, with 15 bases between. The germline CDR1 and CDR2 sequences are GTSNPN and SVGIG (reference sequence). This CDR3 is built from 13 residues. The CDR3 reads CAVTGRLSYEQYF. In DNA, the CDR3 is TGTGCCGTGACAGGTCGGTTATCCTACGAGCAGTACTTC.

The genes are TRBV13 and TRBJ2-7; D is unresolved. The CDR3 is made up of 13 amino acids. The V end was cut by 1 base, the J end by 6 bases, with 10 bases between. Germline V gene lookup returns CDR1 PRHDT and CDR2 FYEKMQ (reference sequence). The CDR3 coding sequence is TGTGCCAGCAGCTTAGTGCACATCCGCGAGCAGTACTTC. Translating it yields CASSLVHIREQYF.

The V gene is TRBV30, the J gene TRBJ2-5; 7 bases line up with TRBD2. Per germline, CDR1 GTSNPN and CDR2 SVGIG (reference sequence). V lost 5 bases, J lost 5 bases, and 2 bases stayed unmatched. The CDR3 is 11 amino acids. CDR3 region: CAWGEGETQYF. The CDR3 coding sequence is TGTGCCTGGGGGGAGGGGGAGACCCAGTACTTC.

The genes are TRBV19 and TRBJ1-2, with a possible D match to TRBD1 (6 bases). The V end was cut by 7 bases, the J end by 7 bases, with 16 bases between. This CDR3 spans 13 amino acids. Germline values: CDR1 LNHDA, CDR2 SQIVND (reference sequence). The CDR3 loop reads CASMGRGSAGYTF. CDR3 DNA sequence: TGTGCCAGTATGGGAAGGGGGAGTGCTGGCTACACCTTC.

This chain uses TRBV5-1 with TRBJ2-3; perhaps D is TRBD1 or TRBD2 (5 bases each). With 0 bases removed from V and 2 bases from J, the gap between germline ends came to 16 bases. The CDR3 is made up of 17 amino acids. The germline V gene encodes CDR1 SGHRS and CDR2 YFSETQ. CDR3: CASSLARDRIFTDTQYF. CDR3 DNA sequence: TGCGCCAGCAGCTTGGCCAGGGACCGAATCTTCACAGATACGCAGTATTTT.